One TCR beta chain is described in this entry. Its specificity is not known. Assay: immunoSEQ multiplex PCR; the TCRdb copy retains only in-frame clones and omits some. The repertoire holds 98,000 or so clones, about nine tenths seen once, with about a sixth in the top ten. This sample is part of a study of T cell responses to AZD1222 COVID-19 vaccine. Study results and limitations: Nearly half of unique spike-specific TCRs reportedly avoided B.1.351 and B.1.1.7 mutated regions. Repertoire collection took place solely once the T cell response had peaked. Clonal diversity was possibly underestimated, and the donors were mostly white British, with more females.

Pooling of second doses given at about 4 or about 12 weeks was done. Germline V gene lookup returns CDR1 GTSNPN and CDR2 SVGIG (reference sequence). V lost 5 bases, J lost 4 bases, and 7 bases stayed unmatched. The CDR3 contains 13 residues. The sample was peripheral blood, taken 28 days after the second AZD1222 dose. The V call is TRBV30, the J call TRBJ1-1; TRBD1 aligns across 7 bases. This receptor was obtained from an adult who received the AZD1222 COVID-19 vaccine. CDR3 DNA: TGTGCCTGGCTCCAGGGGGGGTTCACTGAAGCTTTCTTT. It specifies CAWLQGGFTEAFF.